The rows below give T cell receptor beta chains drawn from one sample of a study of T cells expressing NK-cell markers. TCRdb reprocessed the 5' RACE reads and reports one entry per CDR3 protein, with no DNA. The sample's table shows 550,000 to 600,000 distinct CDR3 sequences. The sample consisted of blood T cells: a sorted CD56 or NKG2C T cell subset, CD4+ or CD8+ T cells, or bulk PBMC T cells (not recorded which). The receptors were sampled from a man in his late teens or twenties in good health. Both conserved end residues are part of each CDR3. Fields, in order: V gene, J gene, CDR3 protein.

>TRBV20-1|TRBJ1-2
CSAQGTGGLSGYTF
>TRBV5-1|TRBJ2-7
CASSQVETGTYEQYF
>TRBV2|TRBJ2-1
CASSDGWGYEQFF
>TRBV6-5|TRBJ2-3
CASSRDATQYF
>TRBV12-3/TRBV12-4|TRBJ2-7
CASIRGTASYEQYF
>TRBV7-6|TRBJ2-3
CASSQRGGRAIDTQYF
>TRBV6-2/TRBV6-3|TRBJ1-1
CASSPGSGIMNTEAFF
>TRBV28|TRBJ2-3
CASRGTASTDTQYF
>TRBV6-5|TRBJ1-5
CASSYSTRPDDQPQHF
>TRBV29-1|TRBJ2-3
CSVQRQDNTDTQYF
>TRBV6-5|TRBJ1-5
CASSYSGQPNQPQHF
>TRBV4-2|TRBJ1-5
CASSQDPQGLGNQPQHF
>TRBV15|TRBJ2-5
CATSSWVGEETQYF
>TRBV6-1|TRBJ1-4
CASRRGTGGADNEKLFF
>TRBV5-1|TRBJ2-1
CASSSDRVVNNEQFF
>TRBV11-2|TRBJ2-3
CASSLRLAGGTGTDTQYF
>TRBV4-1|TRBJ2-2
CASSRSPRGNTGELFF
>TRBV20-1|TRBJ2-1
CSATRREGPYNEQFF
>TRBV7-9|TRBJ2-2
CASSPQTSRAGELFF
>TRBV29-1|TRBJ2-3
CSVGEGRGTDTQYF
>TRBV12-3/TRBV12-4|TRBJ2-3
CASSLGTSGRRSTDTQYF
>TRBV5-5|TRBJ2-1
CASSPNPSSYNEQFF
>TRBV29-1|TRBJ2-3
CSVSQGSGYTDTQYF
>TRBV5-1|TRBJ2-1
CASSLESSLSSYNEQFF
>TRBV4-1|TRBJ2-2
CASSQDGGRTRNTGELFF
>TRBV4-2|TRBJ2-3
CASSQENRATDTQYF
>TRBV29-1|TRBJ2-1
CSVERGERSHLVSYNEQFF
>TRBV7-3|TRBJ2-3
CASSRVRNGLAGPDTQYF